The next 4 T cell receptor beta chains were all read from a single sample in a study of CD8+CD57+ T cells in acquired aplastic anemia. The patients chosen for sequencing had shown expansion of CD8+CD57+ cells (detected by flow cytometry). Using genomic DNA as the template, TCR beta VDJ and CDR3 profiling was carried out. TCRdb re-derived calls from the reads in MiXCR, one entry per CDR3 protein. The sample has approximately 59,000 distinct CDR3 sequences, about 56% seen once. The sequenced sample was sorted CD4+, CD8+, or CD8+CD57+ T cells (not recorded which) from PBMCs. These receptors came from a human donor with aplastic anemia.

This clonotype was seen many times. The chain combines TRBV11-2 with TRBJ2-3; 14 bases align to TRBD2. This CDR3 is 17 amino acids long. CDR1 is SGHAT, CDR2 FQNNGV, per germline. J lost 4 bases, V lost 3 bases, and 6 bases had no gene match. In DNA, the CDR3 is TGTGCCAGCAGCTTTCGACTAGCGGGGGGGGAAGCAGATACGCAGTATTTT. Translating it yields CASSFRLAGGEADTQYF.

The CDR3 DNA follows: TGTGCCAGCAGCAGACTCTCCAACTCTGGGGCCAACGTCCTGACTTTC. It translates to CASSRLSNSGANVLTF. This chain joins TRBV2 and TRBJ2-6; D unresolved. The CDR3 covers 16 residues. The V gene lost 6 bases and the J gene lost 0 bases, with 12 bases spanning the gap. CDR1 and CDR2 (germline): SNHLY, FYNNEI.

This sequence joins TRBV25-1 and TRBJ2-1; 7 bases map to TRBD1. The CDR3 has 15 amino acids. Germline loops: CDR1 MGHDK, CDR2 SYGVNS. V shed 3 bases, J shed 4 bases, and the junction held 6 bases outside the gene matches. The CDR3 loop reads CASSDRDRRYNEQFF. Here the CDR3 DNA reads TGTGCCAGCAGTGACCGGGACAGACGATACAATGAGCAGTTCTTC.

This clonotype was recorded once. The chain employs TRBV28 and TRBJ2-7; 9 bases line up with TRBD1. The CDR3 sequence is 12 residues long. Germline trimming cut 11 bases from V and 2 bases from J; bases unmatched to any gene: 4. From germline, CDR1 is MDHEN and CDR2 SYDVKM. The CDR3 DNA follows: TGTGCCGCGGGGGACAGGGCCTACGAGCAGTACTTC. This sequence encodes CAAGDRAYEQYF.